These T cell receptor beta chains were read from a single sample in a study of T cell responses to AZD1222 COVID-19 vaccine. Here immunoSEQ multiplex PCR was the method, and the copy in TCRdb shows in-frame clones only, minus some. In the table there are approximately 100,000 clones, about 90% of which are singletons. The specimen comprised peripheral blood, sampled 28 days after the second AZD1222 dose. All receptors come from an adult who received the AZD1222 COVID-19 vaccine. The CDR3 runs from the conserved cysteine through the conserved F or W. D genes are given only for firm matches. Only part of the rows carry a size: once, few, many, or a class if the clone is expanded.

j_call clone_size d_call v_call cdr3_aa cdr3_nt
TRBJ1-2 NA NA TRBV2 CASSEELVSEYGYTF TGTGCCAGCAGTGAAGAGTTAGTGTCAGAATATGGCTACACCTTC
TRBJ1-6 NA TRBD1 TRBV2 CASSLGQGAEFDSPLHF TGTGCCAGCAGTCTGGGACAGGGGGCCGAGTTCGATTCACCCCTCCACTTT
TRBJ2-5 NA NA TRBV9 CASSPWGERPGETQYF TGTGCCAGCAGCCCCTGGGGAGAGCGGCCGGGTGAGACCCAGTACTTC
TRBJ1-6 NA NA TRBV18 CASSRSSYNSPLHF TGTGCCAGCTCAAGGAGCTCCTATAATTCACCCCTCCACTTT
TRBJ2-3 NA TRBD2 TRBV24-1 CATSGASGTRDTQYF TGTGCCACCAGTGGAGCTAGCGGGACTAGAGATACGCAGTATTTT
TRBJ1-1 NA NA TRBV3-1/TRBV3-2 CASRSDGRVYTEAFF TGTGCCAGCAGGAGCGACGGGCGGGTTTACACTGAAGCTTTCTTT
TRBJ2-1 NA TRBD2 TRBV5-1 CASSLTSGRVNEQFF TGCGCCAGCAGCCTTACTAGCGGGAGGGTAAATGAGCAGTTCTTC
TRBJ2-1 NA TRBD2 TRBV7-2 CASSLRPSGKNEQFF TGTGCCAGCAGCTTGAGGCCTAGCGGCAAGAATGAGCAGTTCTTC
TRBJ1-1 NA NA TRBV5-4 CASSKPRGIGYTEAFF TGTGCCAGCAGCAAACCCCGGGGAATAGGGTACACTGAAGCTTTCTTT
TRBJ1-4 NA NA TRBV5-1 CASSRFGPQSLNEKLFF TGCGCCAGCAGCAGATTCGGTCCGCAGAGTTTAAATGAAAAACTGTTTTTT
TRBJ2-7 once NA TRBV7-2 CASSLHKGQLQEQYF TGTGCCAGCAGCTTACATAAAGGACAGCTCCAGGAGCAGTACTTC
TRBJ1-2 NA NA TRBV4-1 CASSQGGTNYGYTF TGCGCCAGCAGCCAAGGAGGGACTAACTATGGCTACACCTTC
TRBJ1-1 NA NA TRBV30 CAWSLGGEPWFMNTEAFF TGTGCCTGGAGCCTAGGGGGGGAGCCCTGGTTCATGAACACTGAAGCTTTCTTT
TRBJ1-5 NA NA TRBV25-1 CASSKQGSNQPQHF TGTGCCAGCAGTAAACAGGGTTCCAATCAGCCCCAGCATTTT
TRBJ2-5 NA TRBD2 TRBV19 CASSLGLAAQETQYF TGTGCCAGTAGTTTGGGACTAGCGGCACAAGAGACCCAGTACTTC
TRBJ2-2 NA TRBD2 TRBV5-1 CASSLWVPASGSGSTGELFF TGCGCCAGCAGCTTGTGGGTACCGGCTAGCGGGAGCGGGAGCACCGGGGAGCTGTTTTTT